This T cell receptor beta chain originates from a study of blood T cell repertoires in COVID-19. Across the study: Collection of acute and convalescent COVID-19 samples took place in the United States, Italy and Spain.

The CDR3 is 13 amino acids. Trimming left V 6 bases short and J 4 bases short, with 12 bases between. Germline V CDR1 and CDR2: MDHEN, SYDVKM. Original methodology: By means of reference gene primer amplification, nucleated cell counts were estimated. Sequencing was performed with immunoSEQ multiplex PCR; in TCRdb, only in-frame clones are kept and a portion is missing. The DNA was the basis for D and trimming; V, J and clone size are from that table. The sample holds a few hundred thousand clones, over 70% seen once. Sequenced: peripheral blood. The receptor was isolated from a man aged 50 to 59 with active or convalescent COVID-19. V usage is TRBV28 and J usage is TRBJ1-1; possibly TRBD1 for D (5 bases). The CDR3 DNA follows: TGTGCCAGCAGCACAGGCCTGAGCACTGAAGCTTTCTTT. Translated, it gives CASSTGLSTEAFF.